These 28 T cell receptor beta chains came from one sample sequenced in a study of cytomegalovirus exposure and HLA in healthy donors. PCR employed 60 Vbeta and 13 Jbeta primers. Sequencing was performed with immunoSEQ multiplex PCR; in TCRdb, only in-frame clones are kept and a portion is missing. The sample holds more than 150,000 clones, over 70% seen once. Sequenced: PBMCs. These receptors were obtained from a man over 45 in good health and CMV-seronegative.

The chain has TRBV4-2 and TRBJ2-1, with 9 bases matching TRBD1. The CDR3 is 17 amino acids. Trimming cost V 4 bases and J 6 bases; bases outside gene matches: 13. The V gene's germline CDR1 is LGHNA and CDR2 YNFKEQ. CDR3 coding DNA: TGTGCCAGCAGCCTCGCTCACCGGGACAGGGTGGGCAATGAGCAGTTCTTC. Amino acids: CASSLAHRDRVGNEQFF.

The J gene is TRBJ2-7, the V gene TRBV7-2; unclear D gene. Trimming removed 5 bases at V and 7 bases at J, with 9 bases between. The CDR3 extends over 11 amino acids. The germline V gene has CDR1 SGHTA and CDR2 FQGNSA. CDR3 residues: CASSPRREQYF. For the CDR3, the DNA is TGTGCCAGCAGCCCCCGGAGAGAGCAGTACTTC.

The chain joins TRBV7-9 to TRBJ2-7; 9 bases are shared with TRBD1. In germline, CDR1 is SEHNR, CDR2 FQNEAQ (reference sequence). The CDR3 sequence is 14 residues long. V trimming: 4 bases; J trimming: 4 bases; junction bases outside the gene matches: 5. The CDR3 protein is CASSSSGQGYEQYF. CDR3 in DNA: TGTGCCAGCAGCTCCTCGGGACAGGGATACGAGCAGTACTTC.

In regard to this clone: One junction end does not reproduce the germline sequence, and a read error may be involved. The chain employs TRBV7-9 and TRBJ2-5; 10 positions match TRBD2. The CDR3 is 16 amino acids. The germline gives CDR1 SEHNR, CDR2 FQNEAQ (reference sequence). The CDR3 sequence is CSSSPRAGGLEETQYF. The CDR3 bases are TGTTCCAGCAGCCCTCGAGCGGGGGGGCTTGAAGAGACCCAGTACTTC. Looking up the rest from reference TRBV7-9 and TRBJ2-5 gives the full variable domain: DTGVSQNPRHKITKRGQNVTFRCDPISEHNRLYWYRQTLGQGPEFLTYFQNEAQLEKSRLLSDRFSAERPKGSFSTLEIQRTEQGDSAMYLCSSSPRAGGLEETQYFGPGTRLLVL.

The CDR3 loop reads CASRAGREETQYF. In DNA, the CDR3 is TGTGCCAGCAGAGCGGGACGAGAAGAGACCCAGTACTTC. The chain carries TRBV6-1 and TRBJ2-5; the match to TRBD2 covers 7 bases. The CDR3 is 13 amino acids. Unmatched junction bases numbered 4, after V lost 6 bases and J lost 3 bases. Germline CDR1 is MNHNS and CDR2 is SASEGT.

The genes are TRBV10-3 and TRBJ2-2; TRBD2 matches at 9 bases. Trimming took 4 bases from V and 6 from J; bases not matched to a gene: 12. Germline values: CDR1 ENHRY, CDR2 SYGVKD. The CDR3 loop spans 17 amino acids. The DNA of the CDR3 is TGTGCCATCAGTGGATTGGGGACTAGCAAAGGGGCCGGGGAGCTGTTTTTT. It translates to CAISGLGTSKGAGELFF.

The chain links TRBV5-5 to TRBJ2-3; D is possibly TRBD2 (5 bases). CDR3 length equals 16 residues. The V gene lost 1 base and the J gene lost 2 bases, with 14 bases spanning the gap. Germline assignment: CDR1 SGHKS and CDR2 YYEKEE (reference sequence). CDR3 residues: CASSLFLARTTDTQYF. CDR3 DNA sequence: TGTGCCAGCAGCTTGTTCTTAGCGAGGACCACAGATACGCAGTATTTT.

This clone was found a few times. V and J are TRBV2 and TRBJ2-7; TRBD1 might be the D (5 bases). The CDR3 extends over 12 amino acids. V lost 1 base to trimming and J lost 4 bases, with 5 bases between them. Germline V CDR1 and CDR2: SNHLY, FYNNEI. The CDR3 is CASSEGQYEQYF. In DNA form, the CDR3 reads TGTGCCAGCAGTGAAGGACAGTACGAGCAGTACTTC.

This clone was seen once. The chain joins TRBV4-3 to TRBJ2-5; 13 bases fit TRBD2. This CDR3 is 15 amino acids long. Per germline, CDR1 LGHNA and CDR2 YSLEER. Unmatched junction bases numbered 5, after V lost 5 bases and J lost 5 bases. CDR3 region: CASSKGLAGVETQYF. DNA of the CDR3: TGCGCCAGCAGCAAAGGACTAGCGGGAGTGGAGACCCAGTACTTC.

The genes are TRBV7-9 and TRBJ2-1, with TRBD2 matching 7 bases. CDR1 and CDR2 (germline): SEHNR, FQNEAQ (reference sequence). Germline trimming cut 2 bases from V and 1 base from J; bases unmatched to any gene: 5. The CDR3 is 16 residues long. The CDR3 region has the DNA TGTGCCAGCAGCTTACGGCTAGCGGATTCCTACAATGAGCAGTTCTTC. Its protein is CASSLRLADSYNEQFF.

This chain connects TRBV7-2 to TRBJ1-2; tentative D call: TRBD1 (6 bases). CDR1 and CDR2 from the germline V gene are SGHTA and FQGNSA. The CDR3 has 13 amino acids. Between the trimmed V and J ends, which lost 5 bases and 7 bases, there was a span of 14 bases. CDR3 bases: TGTGCCAGCAGCCCAGACAGGTATCTTGGCTACACCTTC. Its translation is CASSPDRYLGYTF.

The gene calls are TRBV11-2 and TRBJ2-5, with 9 bases fitting TRBD1. This CDR3 comprises 14 residues. Trimming took 4 bases from V and 4 from J; bases not matched to a gene: 4. CDR1 is SGHAT and CDR2 is FQNNGV in the germline V gene. CDR3 amino acids: CASSSDRGLETQYF. CDR3 DNA sequence: TGTGCCAGCAGCTCGGACAGGGGATTAGAGACCCAGTACTTC.

This sequence joins TRBV18 and TRBJ2-1; maybe TRBD1 (5 bases). Germline V gene data show CDR1 as KGHSH and CDR2 as LQKENI. The V end lost 6 bases, the J end lost 8 bases, and 20 bases lay between the germline ends. The CDR3 runs 15 residues. The CDR3 spells CASSKGQALRDEQFF. CDR3 DNA sequence: TGTGCCAGCTCCAAGGGGCAGGCCCTTCGGGATGAGCAGTTCTTC.

V is TRBV15 and J is TRBJ1-3; the D is unclear. The CDR3 totals 15 residues. Germline V CDR1 and CDR2: LNHNV, YYDKDF (reference sequence). V lost 0 bases and J lost 2, with 8 bases in between. The DNA for the CDR3 is TGTGCCACCAGCAGAGATCTAGGTCCTGGAAACACCATATATTTT. Translation: CATSRDLGPGNTIYF. The whole variable domain, remainder taken from reference TRBV15 and TRBJ1-3, is DAMVIQNPRYQVTQFGKPVTLSCSQTLNHNVMYWYQQKSSQAPKLLFHYYDKDFNNEADTPDNFQSRRPNTSFCFLDIRSPGLGDTAMYLCATSRDLGPGNTIYFGEGSWLTVV.

The chain has TRBV5-5 and TRBJ1-5; D ambiguous. This CDR3 is built from 14 residues. V was shortened by 9 bases and J by 5 bases, with 18 bases between the two germline ends. CDR1 and CDR2 (germline): SGHKS, YYEKEE (reference sequence). As DNA, the CDR3 is TGTGCCACTTCACCCAGCACCGGGGATCAGCCCCAGCATTTT. Translating it yields CATSPSTGDQPQHF.

Written as DNA, the CDR3 is TGCAGCGTTTTCTCGAGGGCCCGGGTCGGCTACACCTTC. The encoded protein is CSVFSRARVGYTF. The chain recombines TRBV29-1 with TRBJ1-2; no reliable D call. The CDR3 is 13 amino acids. Trimming left V 5 bases short and J 8 bases short, with 18 bases between. From germline, CDR1 is SQVTM and CDR2 ANQGSEA.

The CDR3 region has the DNA TGTGCCAGCAGCTTAAGCGGGGGGGCATCGGATACGCAGTATTTT. Translating gives CASSLSGGASDTQYF. The V gene is TRBV7-2, the J gene TRBJ2-3, with TRBD2 identical over 10 bases. This CDR3 is built from 15 residues. The ends lost 2 bases at V and 6 bases at J; junction bases unmatched: 5. The germline V gene has CDR1 SGHTA and CDR2 FQGNSA.

There are a few counts of this clone. DNA for the CDR3: TGTGCCAGCAGTTACTTGGTGGGAGGACAGGGGGATGGCTACACCTTC. Protein: CASSYLVGGQGDGYTF. The V gene is TRBV6-5, the J gene TRBJ1-2; 10 nucleotides align to TRBD1. The J segment lost 6 bases and the V segment lost 1 base, leaving 8 bases of the junction unmatched. The CDR3 length is 16 residues. CDR1 MNHEY and CDR2 SVGAGI come from the germline V gene.

The chain uses TRBV4-1 and TRBJ1-6, with D unresolved. The length of the CDR3 is 15 residues. V was shortened by 0 bases and J by 13 bases, with 16 bases between the two germline ends. Germline V gives CDR1 MGHRA, CDR2 YSYEKL. This CDR3 reads CASSQDPSSAPPLHF. CDR3 sequence (DNA): TGCGCCAGCAGCCAAGATCCCAGTTCTGCCCCTCCCCTCCACTTT.

The rearrangement uses TRBV7-9 and TRBJ2-3, with a tentative D call TRBD2 (6 bases). Between the trimmed V and J ends, which lost 5 bases and 4 bases, there was a span of 13 bases. From germline, CDR1 is SEHNR and CDR2 FQNEAQ (reference sequence). This CDR3 is built from 14 residues. DNA for the CDR3: TGTGCCAGCAGCCCGGGGGTGTCAGCAGATACGCAGTATTTT. This sequence encodes CASSPGVSADTQYF.

This sequence joins TRBV19 and TRBJ2-2; D unclear. Trimming pared 1 base from V and 4 bases from J, leaving 7 bases between. The CDR3 extends over 14 amino acids. In germline, CDR1 is LNHDA, CDR2 SQIVND (reference sequence). The DNA for the CDR3 is TGTGCCAGTAGTATAGTGAGTGGCACCGGGGAGCTGTTTTTT. Translating gives CASSIVSGTGELFF.

This clone was observed a handful of times. The genes are TRBV9 and TRBJ1-5; D unclear. V was clipped by 0 bases and J by 3 bases, with 7 bases between them. The length of the CDR3 is 14 residues. Germline CDR1 is SGDLS and CDR2 is YYNGEE. The CDR3 here is CASSVGADNQPQHF. CDR3 sequence (DNA): TGTGCCAGCAGCGTAGGGGCAGACAATCAGCCCCAGCATTTT.

The rearrangement uses TRBV4-1 and TRBJ1-3; D not certain. V dropped 4 bases and J dropped 2 bases, with 12 bases sitting between them. Germline V gene sequence: CDR1 MGHRA, CDR2 YSYEKL. CDR3 length: 15 amino acids. The CDR3 nucleotides read TGCGCCAGCAGCCCGCTCCCGGTGCCTGGAAACACCATATATTTT. Translating it yields CASSPLPVPGNTIYF.

The V and J genes are TRBV30 and TRBJ1-1, with no clear D. The V end was cut by 0 bases, the J end by 5 bases, with 10 bases between. The CDR3 loop spans 13 amino acids. CDR1 and CDR2 (germline): GTSNPN, SVGIG (reference sequence). CDR3 amino acids: CAWSVSVVTEAFF. In DNA, the CDR3 is TGTGCCTGGAGTGTAAGCGTCGTTACTGAAGCTTTCTTT.

The chain has TRBV5-1 and TRBJ2-1; no clear D gene. The V and J ends lost 0 bases and 6 bases respectively, with 13 bases between them. Germline V gene lookup returns CDR1 SGHRS and CDR2 YFSETQ. The CDR3 length is 15 residues. The CDR3 region is CASSLGAGTLNEQFF. In nucleotides, the CDR3 is TGCGCCAGCAGCTTGGGGGCAGGCACGCTCAATGAGCAGTTCTTC.

The chain combines TRBV7-3 with TRBJ2-5; maybe TRBD2 (6 bases). V was trimmed by 2 bases and J by 4 bases, leaving 8 bases between them. The germline gives CDR1 SGHTA, CDR2 FQGTGA. The CDR3 sequence is 13 residues long. For the CDR3, the DNA is TGTGCCAGCAGCTTACGGGGGAGAGAGACCCAGTACTTC. The encoded protein is CASSLRGRETQYF. Full variable domain (outside the CDR3, taken from reference TRBV7-3 and TRBJ2-5): GAGVSQTPSNKVTEKGKYVELRCDPISGHTALYWYRQSLGQGPEFLIYFQGTGAADDSGLPNDRFFAVRPEGSVSTLKIQRTERGDSAVYLCASSLRGRETQYFGPGTRLLVL.

This clone was counted a single time. This chain uses TRBV4-3 with TRBJ2-3, with D uncertain. The CDR3 has 11 amino acids. Trimming stripped 4 bases from V and 7 bases from J, with 6 bases between. Germline CDR1 LGHNA, CDR2 YSLEER. The CDR3 DNA sequence: TGCGCCAGCAGCCCTGGGCATACGCAGTATTTT. Its protein product is CASSPGHTQYF.

This chain links TRBV5-1 with TRBJ1-6, with TRBD1 matching over 9 bases. In germline, CDR1 is SGHRS, CDR2 YFSETQ. The CDR3 runs to 16 residues. Trimming took 4 bases from V and 7 from J; bases not matched to a gene: 9. CDR3 protein: CASSVTGGAPNSPLHF. The CDR3 nucleotides are TGCGCCAGCAGCGTTACAGGGGGCGCACCCAATTCACCCCTCCACTTT.